Listed below are T cell receptor beta chains from one sample, sequenced in a study of blood T cell repertoires in COVID-19. Produced via immunoSEQ multiplex PCR; TCRdb's table is partial and in-frame only. Here the sample spans roughly 340,000 clones, about nine tenths being singletons. Sequenced: peripheral blood. The receptors shown here come from a woman aged 70-85 years with COVID-19, enrolled during active disease. Both conserved end residues are part of each CDR3. D genes are given only for firm matches. The size of a clone is reported for some rows only, either as once, few or many, or as a class for expanded clones.

TRBJ1-2	few	TRBV5-1	.	TGCGCCAGCAGCTTGGACAGCCGTAAAGACTATGGCTACACCTTC	CASSLDSRKDYGYTF
TRBJ2-5	.	TRBV18	.	TGTGCCAGCTCACCACCCAGGGCGGAGACCCAGTACTTC	CASSPPRAETQYF
TRBJ2-7	.	TRBV2	TRBD1	TGTGCCAGCAGTCCCACAGGGGGCGCTGCCTACGAGCAGTACTTC	CASSPTGGAAYEQYF
TRBJ2-7	.	TRBV2	.	TGTGCCAGCACCCAAGAGGGTACAGAAAGCTTC	CASTQEGTESF
TRBJ2-1	.	TRBV5-6	.	TGTGCCAGCACCGTGCTTATCGCTAGCTTGAACAATGAGCAGTTCTTC	CASTVLIASLNNEQFF
TRBJ1-2	.	TRBV27	TRBD1	TGTGCCAGCAGTTTTCTGCCCAGGGGGCTAGAACAAGCTAACTATGGCTACACCTTC	CASSFLPRGLEQANYGYTF
TRBJ2-7	.	TRBV18	TRBD2	TGTGCCAGCTCACCAGGACTAGCGCAGGTCTACGAGCAGTACTTC	CASSPGLAQVYEQYF
TRBJ2-1	.	TRBV28	TRBD2	TGTGCCAGCGGCCCCCTAGCGGGGGGGGACAATGAGCAGTTCTTC	CASGPLAGGDNEQFF
TRBJ1-3	.	TRBV5-1	TRBD1	TGCGCCAGCAGCCCCGGGACAGCTGGGAACACCATATATTTT	CASSPGTAGNTIYF
TRBJ2-2	.	TRBV5-6	TRBD2	TGTGCCAGCAGCATCGGGACTAGCCACACCGGGGAGCTATTTTTT	CASSIGTSHTGELFF
TRBJ2-7	.	TRBV23-1	.	TGCGCCAGCGGTCAAAAGAACAGGGAAGGAGACGAGCAGTACTTC	CASGQKNREGDEQYF